This record looks at one T cell receptor (beta chain) sequence and its context. Its antigen remains unidentified. Base qualities are not at hand, and no much larger clone is one base apart. The sample comes from a study of shared clonotypes between healthy human individuals (dated by TCRdb to the early 2020s). Regarding the complete study: A couple of women and a few men aged 18 to 49 years were included in the cohort. For each donor, CD4 naive and CD4 memory were each run on three plates, CD8 naive on two plates, and CD8 memory on one plate. The study deeply sequenced blood TCR repertoires of about 5 healthy adults to estimate repertoire size and the extent of clonotype sharing between individuals. To increase sequencing depth and limit assay-specific biases, TCR repertoire library preparation and sequencing were carried out by different laboratories using diverse techniques. Each donor's leukapheresis produced roughly between roughly 0.85 and 9 billion PBMCs. The paper as a whole reports these results and caveats: Rarefaction of sorted-subset datasets indicated incomplete sequencing despite the large sequencing depth. Only blood was sampled, and tissue TCR repertoires likely differ from those in blood. Based on pairwise subsampling, the degree of clonotype sharing among donors was expected to be affected by sequencing depth. Naive subsets generally had larger estimated clonotype richness than memory subsets did. Clonotypes shared by all four sorted-subset donors showed higher generation probabilities than non-shared clonotypes. Around 5.4% of naive CD4, 3.5% of naive CD8, about 2.4% of memory CD4, and more than 0.35% of memory CD8 clonotypes were shared across several donors. Because the study included a small number of donors, the genetic and exposure-history diversity represented was limited.

Using the deep immunoSEQ assay, TCR CDR3 regions were amplified from genomic DNA by multiplex PCR. For each cell subset, the extracted genomic DNA was distributed evenly across all wells of several immunoSEQ 96-well plates, and each plate served as one replicate. For sorted subsets, each replicate PCR was loaded with about 0.2 ug genomic DNA, equivalent to 30,000 or so T cell genomes. Purified libraries were quantified with a Qubit 3.0 fluorometer, sized on a Bioanalyzer 2100, and re-quantified with the KAPA Library Quantification kit. A separate single-read 150-cycle Illumina NextSeq 550 flow cell was used to sequence each immunoSEQ 96-well plate. In the paper's pipeline: Because the immunoSEQ output included only junctional sequences and no quality scores, the filtering could not be the same as the filtering used for full-length reads. Sequences were annotated with PyIR, a Python wrapper for IgBLAST v1.9, and V/J genes and CDR3 were assigned using IMGT germline references. Reads with weak V/J assignments (E-value above 1e-6), missing CDR3, stop codons, out-of-frame junctions, or ambiguous translated residues were removed. A V3J clonotype was defined by an identical inferred V gene, J gene, and CDR3 amino acid sequence. The percentage overlap between two repertoires was calculated by dividing the number of shared unique clonotypes by the size of the smaller repertoire. RTK rarefaction, the Chao1 estimator, and Recon v2.1 estimates of unobserved clonotypes were used to assess repertoire richness. Generation probabilities for all TCRbeta clonotypes obtained by the gDNA method from a handful of donors were computed using OLGA. The source is immuneACCESS, and TCRdb retained only in-frame sequences with V and J called. Part of the clones is not carried over; for the studies checked, unresolved V genes explain less than half of this, and the remainder is unexplained. The V and J calls and clone size were taken over from that table, and D and trimming were inferred from the DNA. This sample lists a few million clones; approximately 96% were detected once. The ten top clones hold roughly 0.13% of the sample.

The CDR3, from cysteine to phenylalanine, totals 16 residues. The CDR3 DNA has 48 bases and is translated from base 1. The CDR1 and CDR2 encoded by the germline V gene (reference sequence) are MNHNY and SVGAGI. A distance of 15 bases separates the germline ends of V and J, which lose 6 bases and 1 base respectively. Donors were healthy HIV-negative adults with no recently reported acute infections or vaccinations. Every donor was a Caucasian adult living in Nashville, Tennessee, USA. CD4+ T cells were enriched through magnetic negative selection, after which naive cells were positively selected on CD45RA and the remaining negative fraction served as the memory subset. After blood collection by leukapheresis, PBMCs were isolated using Ficoll-Histopaque density gradient centrifugation and then cryopreserved in the vapor phase of liquid nitrogen. Analytical flow cytometry was used to check the purity and quantity of every magnetically sorted T cell population. Genomic DNA was isolated from every sorted fraction and measured by UV absorbance on a Nanodrop 2000c.

This receptor was identified in a man younger than 30 in good health. Rearrangement joined TRBV6-6 to TRBJ2-2; the D gene is perhaps TRBD2, from 7 matching bases. The sequenced sample was naive CD4+ T cells sorted from blood. The intended sense of this specimen's cell subset or site label: CD45RA+ positively selected. The CDR3 protein is CASSQQGGRNTGELFF. The DNA reads as follows: TGTGCCAGCAGCCAACAGGGCGGGAGGAACACCGGGGAGCTGTTTTTT.